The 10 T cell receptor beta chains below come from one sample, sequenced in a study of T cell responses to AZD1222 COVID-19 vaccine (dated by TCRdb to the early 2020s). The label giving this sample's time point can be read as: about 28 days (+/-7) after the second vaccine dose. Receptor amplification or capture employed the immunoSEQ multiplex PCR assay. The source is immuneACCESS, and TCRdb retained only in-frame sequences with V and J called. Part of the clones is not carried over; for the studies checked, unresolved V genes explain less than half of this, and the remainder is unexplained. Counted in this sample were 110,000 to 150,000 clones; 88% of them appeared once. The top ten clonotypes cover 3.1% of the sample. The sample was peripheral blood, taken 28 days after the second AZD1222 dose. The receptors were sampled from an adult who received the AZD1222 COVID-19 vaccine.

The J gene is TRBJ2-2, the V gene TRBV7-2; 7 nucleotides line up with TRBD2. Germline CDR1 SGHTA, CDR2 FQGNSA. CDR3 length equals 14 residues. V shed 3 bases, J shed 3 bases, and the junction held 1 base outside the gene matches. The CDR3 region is CASSFSGDTGELFF. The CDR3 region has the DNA TGTGCCAGCAGCTTCAGCGGGGACACCGGGGAGCTGTTTTTT.

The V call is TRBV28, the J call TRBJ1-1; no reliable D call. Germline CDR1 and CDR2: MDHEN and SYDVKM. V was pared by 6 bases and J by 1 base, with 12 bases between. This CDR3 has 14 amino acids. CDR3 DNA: TGTGCCAGCAGAGGCAGTGACCGGAACACTGAAGCTTTCTTT. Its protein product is CASRGSDRNTEAFF.

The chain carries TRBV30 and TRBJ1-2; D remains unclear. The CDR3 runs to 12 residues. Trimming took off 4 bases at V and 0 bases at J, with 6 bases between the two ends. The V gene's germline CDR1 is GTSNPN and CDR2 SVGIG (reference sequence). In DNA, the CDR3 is TGTGCCTGGAAGGTAACTAACTATGGCTACACCTTC. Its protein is CAWKVTNYGYTF.

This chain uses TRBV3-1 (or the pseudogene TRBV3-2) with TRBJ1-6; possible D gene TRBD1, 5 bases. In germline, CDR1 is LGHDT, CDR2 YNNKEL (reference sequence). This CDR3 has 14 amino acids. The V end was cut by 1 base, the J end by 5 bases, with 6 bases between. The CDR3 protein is CASSQGQNNSPLHF. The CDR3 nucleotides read TGTGCCAGCAGCCAAGGACAGAATAATTCACCCCTCCACTTT.

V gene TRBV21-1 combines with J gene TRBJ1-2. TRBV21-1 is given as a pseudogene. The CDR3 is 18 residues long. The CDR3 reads CASSKRPLLGRGRKGYTF. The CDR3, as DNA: TGTGCCAGCAGCAAACGACCACTTTTGGGGCGGGGGAGGAAAGGCTACACCTTC.

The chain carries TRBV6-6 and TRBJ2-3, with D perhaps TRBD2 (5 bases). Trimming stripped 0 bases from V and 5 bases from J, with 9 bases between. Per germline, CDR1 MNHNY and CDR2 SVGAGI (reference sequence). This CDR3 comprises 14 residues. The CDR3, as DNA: TGTGCCAGCAGTTACTCGTTCCGGGAAGATACGCAGTATTTT. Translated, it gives CASSYSFREDTQYF.

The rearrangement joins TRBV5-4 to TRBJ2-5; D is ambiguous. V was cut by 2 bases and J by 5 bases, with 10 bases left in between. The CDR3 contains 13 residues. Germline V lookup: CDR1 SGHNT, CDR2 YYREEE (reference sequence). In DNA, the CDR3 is TGTGCCAGCAGCTTTTTGGGTTCGGAGACCCAGTACTTC. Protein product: CASSFLGSETQYF. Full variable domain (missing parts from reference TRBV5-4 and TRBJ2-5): ETGVTQSPTHLIKTRGQQVTLRCSSQSGHNTVSWYQQALGQGPQFIFQYYREEENGRGNFPPRFSGLQFPNYSSELNVNALELDDSALYLCASSFLGSETQYFGPGTRLLVL.

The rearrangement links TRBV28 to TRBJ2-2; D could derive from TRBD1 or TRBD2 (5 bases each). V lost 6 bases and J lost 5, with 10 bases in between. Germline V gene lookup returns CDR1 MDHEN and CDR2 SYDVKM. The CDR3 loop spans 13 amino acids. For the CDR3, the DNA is TGTGCCAGCAGAGAGGGGCGAACCGGGGAGCTGTTTTTT. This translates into CASREGRTGELFF.

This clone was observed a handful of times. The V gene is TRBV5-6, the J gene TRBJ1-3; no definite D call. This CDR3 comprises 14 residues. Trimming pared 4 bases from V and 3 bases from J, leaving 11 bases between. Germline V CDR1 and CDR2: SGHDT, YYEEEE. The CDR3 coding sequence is TGTGCCAGCAGCGTGGGCGGGGTTGGAAACACCATATATTTT. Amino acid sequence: CASSVGGVGNTIYF.

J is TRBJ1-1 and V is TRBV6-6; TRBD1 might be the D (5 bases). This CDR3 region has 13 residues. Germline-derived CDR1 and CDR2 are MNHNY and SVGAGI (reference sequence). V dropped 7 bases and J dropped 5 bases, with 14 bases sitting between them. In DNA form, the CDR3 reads TGTGCCAGCACTCAGGGTCTGGGAACTGAAGCTTTCTTT. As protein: CASTQGLGTEAFF.